This passage covers 4 T cell receptor beta chains from one sample sequenced in a study of CD8 T cells in ankylosing spondylitis. TCRdb analysed the 5' RACE reads with MiXCR anew, one entry per CDR3 protein. Of approximately 350,000 distinct CDR3 sequences in the sample, under 15% were seen once. The sequenced material came from blood, either unsorted or a sorted T cell fraction (not recorded which). Source of these receptors: a male donor with ankylosing spondylitis or in good health (not recorded which).

This clonotype was seen more than once but under ten times. V gene TRBV2 combines with J gene TRBJ2-7, with 7 nucleotides matching TRBD1. Trimming at V came to 8 bases and at J to 6 bases, leaving 7 bases not matched to a gene. This CDR3 region has 12 residues. Germline CDR1 reads SNHLY; CDR2 reads FYNNEI. The CDR3 nucleotides are TGTGCCAGCGGGGACAGATTTCGCGAGCAGTACTTC. It specifies CASGDRFREQYF.

This clonotype appeared a few times. The V gene is TRBV7-6, the J gene TRBJ2-5; 12 bases map to TRBD2. The length of the CDR3 is 18 residues. The V gene's germline CDR1 is SGHVS and CDR2 FNYEAQ. The ends lost 1 base at V and 0 bases at J; junction bases unmatched: 6. The CDR3 nucleotides read TGTGCCAGCAGCTTAGAAGCTAGCGGGAGGGTCTACCAAGAGACCCAGTACTTC. This sequence encodes CASSLEASGRVYQETQYF.

This clonotype was found many times. This chain connects TRBV5-1 to TRBJ2-5; no definite D call. Per the germline V gene, CDR1 is SGHRS and CDR2 is YFSETQ. The CDR3 has 13 amino acids. V dropped 0 bases and J dropped 1 base, with 4 bases sitting between them. The CDR3 reads CASSLVPQETQYF. In DNA form, the CDR3 reads TGCGCCAGCAGCTTGGTCCCCCAAGAGACCCAGTACTTC.

CDR3 residues: CSAGGTTNEKLFF. CDR3 nucleotide sequence: TGCAGTGCTGGTGGAACAACTAATGAAAAACTGTTTTTT. This sequence joins TRBV20-1 and TRBJ1-4; D remains ambiguous. Germline values: CDR1 DFQATT, CDR2 SNEGSKA (reference sequence). Trimming cost V 5 bases and J 0 bases, with 7 bases left between them. The CDR3 spans 13 residues.